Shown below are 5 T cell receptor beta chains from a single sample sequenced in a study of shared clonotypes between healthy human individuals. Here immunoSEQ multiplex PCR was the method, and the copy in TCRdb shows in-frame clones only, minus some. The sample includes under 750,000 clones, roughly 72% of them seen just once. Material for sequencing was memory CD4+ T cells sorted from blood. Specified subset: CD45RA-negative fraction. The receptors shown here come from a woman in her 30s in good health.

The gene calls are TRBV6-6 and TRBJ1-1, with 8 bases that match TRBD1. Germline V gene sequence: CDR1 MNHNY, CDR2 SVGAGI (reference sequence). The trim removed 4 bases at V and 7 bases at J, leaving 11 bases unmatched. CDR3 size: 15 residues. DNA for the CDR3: TGTGCCAGCAGTTCCCAGACAGGGGCGGATAGTGAAGCTTTCTTT. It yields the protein CASSSQTGADSEAFF.

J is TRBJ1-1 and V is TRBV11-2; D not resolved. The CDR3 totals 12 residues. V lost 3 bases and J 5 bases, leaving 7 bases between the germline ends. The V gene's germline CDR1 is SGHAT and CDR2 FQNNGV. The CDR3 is CASSFGRTEAFF. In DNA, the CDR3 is TGTGCCAGCAGCTTTGGACGGACTGAAGCTTTCTTT.

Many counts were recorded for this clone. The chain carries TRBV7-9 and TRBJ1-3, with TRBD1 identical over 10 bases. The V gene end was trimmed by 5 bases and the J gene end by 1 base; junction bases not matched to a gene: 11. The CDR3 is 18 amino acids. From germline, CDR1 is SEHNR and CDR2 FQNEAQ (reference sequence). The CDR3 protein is CASSPTGGLVFSGNTIYF. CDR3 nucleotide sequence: TGTGCCAGCAGCCCGACAGGGGGCCTTGTATTTTCTGGAAACACCATATATTTT.

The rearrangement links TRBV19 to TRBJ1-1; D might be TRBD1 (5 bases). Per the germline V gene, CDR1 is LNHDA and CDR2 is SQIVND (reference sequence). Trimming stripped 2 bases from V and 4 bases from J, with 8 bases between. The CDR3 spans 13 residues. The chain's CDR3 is CASSIWGSTEAFF. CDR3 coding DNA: TGTGCCAGTAGTATATGGGGCAGCACTGAAGCTTTCTTT. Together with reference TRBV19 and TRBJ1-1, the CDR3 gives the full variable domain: DGGITQSPKYLFRKEGQNVTLSCEQNLNHDAMYWYRQDPGQGLRLIYYSQIVNDFQKGDIAEGYSVSREKKESFPLTVTSAQKNPTAFYLCASSIWGSTEAFFGQGTRLTVV.

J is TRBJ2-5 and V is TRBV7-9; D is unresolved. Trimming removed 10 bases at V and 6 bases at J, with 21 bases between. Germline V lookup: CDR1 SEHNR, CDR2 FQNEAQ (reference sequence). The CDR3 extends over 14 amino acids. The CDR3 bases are TGTGCCACCGTAGTGCAGGCCGCTTCCAAGACCCAGTACTTC. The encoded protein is CATVVQAASKTQYF. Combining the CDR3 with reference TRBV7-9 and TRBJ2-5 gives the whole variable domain DTGVSQNPRHKITKRGQNVTFRCDPISEHNRLYWYRQTLGQGPEFLTYFQNEAQLEKSRLLSDRFSAERPKGSFSTLEIQRTEQGDSAMYLCATVVQAASKTQYFGPGTRLLVL.